These 8 T cell receptor beta chains were all obtained from the same sample, sequenced in a study of blood T cell repertoires in COVID-19. Sequencing was performed with immunoSEQ multiplex PCR; in TCRdb, only in-frame clones are kept and a portion is missing. The profile shows 140,000 to 150,000 clones, around 76% of them singletons. The source material was peripheral blood. These receptors all come from a man in his fifties or sixties with acute or convalescent COVID-19.

The chain employs TRBV28 and TRBJ1-6, with D tentatively TRBD1 (5 bases). This CDR3 is 14 amino acids long. Per germline, CDR1 MDHEN and CDR2 SYDVKM. Trimming removed 3 bases from V and 6 bases from J, with 9 bases in between. The CDR3 sequence is CASSLGRANSPLHF. In DNA form, the CDR3 reads TGTGCCAGCAGTTTGGGCAGGGCTAATTCACCCCTCCACTTT.

This clone was seen a single time. The J gene is TRBJ1-2, the V gene TRBV6-5; D unclear. The CDR3 totals 12 residues. The germline gives CDR1 MNHEY, CDR2 SVGAGI. V was pared by 6 bases and J by 8 bases, with 13 bases between. For the CDR3, the DNA is TGTGCCAGCAGGGGAGGCCCCGGGGGCTACACCTTC. Amino acids: CASRGGPGGYTF.

This chain links TRBV7-7 with TRBJ2-3; 14 bases are shared with TRBD2. The germline V gene has CDR1 SSHAT and CDR2 FNYEAQ (reference sequence). J lost 1 base, V lost 5 bases, and 11 bases had no gene match. The CDR3 runs to 19 residues. CDR3: CASSVGLAGEFYGTDTQYF. In nucleotides, the CDR3 is TGTGCCAGCAGCGTGGGACTAGCGGGAGAGTTCTACGGCACAGATACGCAGTATTTT. The whole variable domain, remainder taken from reference TRBV7-7 and TRBJ2-3, is GAGVSQSPRYKVTKRGQDVTLRCDPISSHATLYWYQQALGQGPEFLTYFNYEAQPDKSGLPSDRFSAERPEGSISTLTIQRTEQRDSAMYRCASSVGLAGEFYGTDTQYFGPGTRLTVL.

The gene calls are TRBV11-2 and TRBJ2-7; 8 nucleotides align to TRBD1. CDR1 and CDR2 from the germline V gene are SGHAT and FQNNGV. CDR3 length: 14 amino acids. V trimming: 5 bases; J trimming: 2 bases; junction bases outside the gene matches: 5. The CDR3 bases are TGTGCCAGCAGCCTACTACAGGGGGCCTACGAGCAGTACTTC. Amino acids: CASSLLQGAYEQYF.

This chain links TRBV5-8 with TRBJ1-2; 7 nucleotides agree with TRBD1. The CDR3 extends over 13 amino acids. From germline, CDR1 is SGHTS and CDR2 YDEGEE. Trimming at V came to 4 bases and at J to 2 bases, leaving 2 bases not matched to a gene. CDR3 DNA sequence: TGTGCCAGCAGCCCGACAGGGAACTATGGCTACACCTTC. It yields the protein CASSPTGNYGYTF.

This sequence joins TRBV21-1 and TRBJ2-1; the D call TRBD2 from the table was never checked on the DNA. TRBV21-1 is shown as a pseudogene. The CDR3 consists of 15 residues. In DNA, the CDR3 is TGTGCCAGCAGCAAACGGGGGGGCCCCTACAATGAGCAGTTCTTC. It is translated as CASSKRGGPYNEQFF.

The J gene is TRBJ2-5, the V gene TRBV4-2; 7 positions match TRBD2. Germline-derived CDR1 and CDR2 are LGHNA and YNFKEQ. The V gene end was trimmed by 2 bases and the J gene end by 5 bases; junction bases not matched to a gene: 5. CDR3 length: 14 amino acids. The CDR3 is CASSQPTSDETQYF. The CDR3 nucleotides are TGTGCCAGCAGCCAACCCACTAGCGACGAGACCCAGTACTTC.

This chain joins TRBV15 and TRBJ1-5, with 9 bases that match TRBD1. Germline V lookup: CDR1 LNHNV, CDR2 YYDKDF (reference sequence). The length of the CDR3 is 15 residues. Unmatched junction bases numbered 4, after V lost 3 bases and J lost 4 bases. The CDR3 nucleotides are TGTGCCACCAGCAGCGGGACAGGGAGAAATCAGCCCCAGCATTTT. Translation: CATSSGTGRNQPQHF.